This T cell receptor (beta chain) derives from a study of blood T cell repertoires in COVID-19. About the study: Acute and convalescent COVID-19 samples came from the United States, Italy and Spain. Sample material is recorded as cDNA or gDNA derived from T cells, B-cell-depleted T cells, or PBMCs.

Germline-derived CDR1 and CDR2 are SGHKS and YYEKEE (reference sequence). The CDR3 runs 16 residues. Trimming took 0 bases from V and 5 from J; bases not matched to a gene: 6. Authors' data handling: Reference gene primer amplification gave estimated nucleated cell counts. Assay used: immunoSEQ multiplex PCR; TCRdb lists only in-frame clones, some missing. V and J calls and clone size are as listed in that table; D and trimming were resolved from the DNA. The sample holds over 45,000 clones, 73% seen once. V gene TRBV5-5 combines with J gene TRBJ1-4; 8 positions agree with TRBD1. The sequenced material came from peripheral blood. The clonotype originates from a woman in her forties or fifties with active or convalescent COVID-19. In nucleotides, the CDR3 is TGTGCCAGCAGCTTGGGACCGGGACAGGAGAATGAAAAACTGTTTTTT. Protein: CASSLGPGQENEKLFF.